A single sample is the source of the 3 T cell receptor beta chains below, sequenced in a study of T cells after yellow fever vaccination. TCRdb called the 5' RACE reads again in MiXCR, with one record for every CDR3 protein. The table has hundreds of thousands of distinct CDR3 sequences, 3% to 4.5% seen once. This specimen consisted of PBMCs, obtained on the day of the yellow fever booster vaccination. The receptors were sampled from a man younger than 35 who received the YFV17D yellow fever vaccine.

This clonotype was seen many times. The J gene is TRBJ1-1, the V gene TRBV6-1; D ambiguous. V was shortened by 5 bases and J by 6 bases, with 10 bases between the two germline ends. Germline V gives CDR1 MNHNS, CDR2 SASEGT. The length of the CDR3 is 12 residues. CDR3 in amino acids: CASSPLKAEAFF. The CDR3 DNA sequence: TGTGCCAGCAGTCCCTTGAAGGCTGAAGCTTTCTTT.

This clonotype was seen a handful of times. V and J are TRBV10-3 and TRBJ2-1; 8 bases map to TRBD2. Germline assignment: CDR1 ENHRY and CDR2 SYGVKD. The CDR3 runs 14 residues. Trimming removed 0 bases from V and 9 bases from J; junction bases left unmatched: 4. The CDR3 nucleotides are TGTGCCATCAGTGAGTCGACGGGGGGGCGTGAGCAGTTCTTC. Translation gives CAISESTGGREQFF.

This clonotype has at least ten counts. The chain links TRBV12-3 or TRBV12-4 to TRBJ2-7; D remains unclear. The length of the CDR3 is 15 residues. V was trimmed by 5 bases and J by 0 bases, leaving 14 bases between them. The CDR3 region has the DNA TGTGCCAGCAGTCACCGAAGGGCCCCCTCCTACGAGCAGTACTTC. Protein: CASSHRRAPSYEQYF.